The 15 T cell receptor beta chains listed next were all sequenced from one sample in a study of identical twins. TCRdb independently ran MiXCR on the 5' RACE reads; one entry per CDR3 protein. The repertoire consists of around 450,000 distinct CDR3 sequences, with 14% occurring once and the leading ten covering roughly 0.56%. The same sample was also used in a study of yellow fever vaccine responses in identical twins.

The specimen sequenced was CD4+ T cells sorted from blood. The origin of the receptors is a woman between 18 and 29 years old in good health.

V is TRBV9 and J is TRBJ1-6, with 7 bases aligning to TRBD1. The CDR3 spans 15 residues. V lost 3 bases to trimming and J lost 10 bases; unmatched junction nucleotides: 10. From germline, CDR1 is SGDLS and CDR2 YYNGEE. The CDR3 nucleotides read TGTGCCAGCAGCGGACGGGAGGCAGGGGGGTCACCCCTCCACTTT. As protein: CASSGREAGGSPLHF.

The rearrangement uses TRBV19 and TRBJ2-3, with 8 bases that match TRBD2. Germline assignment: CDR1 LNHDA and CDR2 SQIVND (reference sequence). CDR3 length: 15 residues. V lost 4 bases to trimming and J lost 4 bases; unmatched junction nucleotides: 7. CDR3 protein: CASSTSGGVADTQYF. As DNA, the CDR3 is TGTGCCAGTAGTACCTCGGGGGGGGTCGCAGATACGCAGTATTTT.

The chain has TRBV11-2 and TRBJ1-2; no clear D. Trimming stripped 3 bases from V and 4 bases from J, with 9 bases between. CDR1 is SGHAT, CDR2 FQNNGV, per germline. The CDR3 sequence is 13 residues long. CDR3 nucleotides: TGTGCCAGCAGCTTCCGATCAGGCTATGGCTACACCTTC. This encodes CASSFRSGYGYTF.

CDR3: CASSLGPGLSGDTQYF. Written as DNA, the CDR3 is TGTGCCAGCAGCTTAGGGCCCGGTCTTTCCGGGGATACGCAGTATTTT. The chain uses TRBV7-2 and TRBJ2-3; D not certain. This CDR3 spans 16 amino acids. Deletions cut 1 base from V and 6 bases from J, with 17 bases between. The germline V gene has CDR1 SGHTA and CDR2 FQGNSA.

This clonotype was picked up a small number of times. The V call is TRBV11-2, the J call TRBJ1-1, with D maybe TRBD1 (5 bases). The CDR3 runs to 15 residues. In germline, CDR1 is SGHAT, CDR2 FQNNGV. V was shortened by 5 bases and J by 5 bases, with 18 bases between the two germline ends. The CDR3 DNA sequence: TGTGCCAGCAGCCTATTAGATGTGGGACGAACTGAAGCTTTCTTT. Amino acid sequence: CASSLLDVGRTEAFF. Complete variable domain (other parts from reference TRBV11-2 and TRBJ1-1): EAGVAQSPRYKIIEKRQSVAFWCNPISGHATLYWYQQILGQGPKLLIQFQNNGVVDDSQLPKDRFSAERLKGVDSTLKIQPAKLEDSAVYLCASSLLDVGRTEAFFGQGTRLTVV.

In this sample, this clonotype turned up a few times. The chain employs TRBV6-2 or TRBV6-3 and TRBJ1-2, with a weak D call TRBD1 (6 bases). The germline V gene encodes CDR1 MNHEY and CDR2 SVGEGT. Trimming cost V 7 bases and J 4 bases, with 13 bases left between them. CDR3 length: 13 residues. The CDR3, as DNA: TGTGCCAGCACCGACCGGGACATCTATGGCTACACCTTC. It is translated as CASTDRDIYGYTF.

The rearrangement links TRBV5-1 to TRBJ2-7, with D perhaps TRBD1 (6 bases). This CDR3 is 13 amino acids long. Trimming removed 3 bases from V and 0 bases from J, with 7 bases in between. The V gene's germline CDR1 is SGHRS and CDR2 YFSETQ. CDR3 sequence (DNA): TGCGCCAGCAGCTCCAGGGGCTCCTACGAGCAGTACTTC. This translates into CASSSRGSYEQYF.

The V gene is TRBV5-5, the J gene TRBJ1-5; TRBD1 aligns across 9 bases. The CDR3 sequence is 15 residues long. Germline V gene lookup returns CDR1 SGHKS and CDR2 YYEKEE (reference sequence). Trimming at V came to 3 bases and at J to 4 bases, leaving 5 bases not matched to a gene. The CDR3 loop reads CASSSDGTGNQPQHF. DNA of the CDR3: TGTGCCAGCAGCTCGGACGGGACAGGGAATCAGCCCCAGCATTTT.

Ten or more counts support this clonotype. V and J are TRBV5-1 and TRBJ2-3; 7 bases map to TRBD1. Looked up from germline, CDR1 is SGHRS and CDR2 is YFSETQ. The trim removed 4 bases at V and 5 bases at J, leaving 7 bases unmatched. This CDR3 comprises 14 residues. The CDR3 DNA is TGCGCCAGCAGCCCGGGGACAGTTAAAGATACGCAGTATTTT. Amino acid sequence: CASSPGTVKDTQYF.

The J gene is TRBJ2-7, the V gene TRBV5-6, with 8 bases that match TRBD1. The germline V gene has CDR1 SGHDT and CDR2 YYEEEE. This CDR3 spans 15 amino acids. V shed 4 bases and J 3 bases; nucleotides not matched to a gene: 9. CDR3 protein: CASSPTPGQDYEQYF. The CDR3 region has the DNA TGTGCCAGCAGCCCCACTCCGGGACAGGACTACGAGCAGTACTTC.

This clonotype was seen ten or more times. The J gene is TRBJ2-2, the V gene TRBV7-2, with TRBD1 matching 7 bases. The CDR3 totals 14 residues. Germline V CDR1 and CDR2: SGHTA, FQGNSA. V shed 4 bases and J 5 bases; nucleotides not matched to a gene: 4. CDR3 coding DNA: TGTGCCAGCAGCTCCCCCAGGGGGACCGGGGAGCTGTTTTTT. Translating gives CASSSPRGTGELFF.

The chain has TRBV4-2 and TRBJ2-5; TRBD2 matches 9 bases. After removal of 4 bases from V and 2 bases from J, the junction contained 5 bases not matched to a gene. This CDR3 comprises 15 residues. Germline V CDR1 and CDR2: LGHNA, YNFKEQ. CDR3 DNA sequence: TGTGCCAGCAGCCCGACTAGCGGAAATCAAGAGACCCAGTACTTC. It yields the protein CASSPTSGNQETQYF.

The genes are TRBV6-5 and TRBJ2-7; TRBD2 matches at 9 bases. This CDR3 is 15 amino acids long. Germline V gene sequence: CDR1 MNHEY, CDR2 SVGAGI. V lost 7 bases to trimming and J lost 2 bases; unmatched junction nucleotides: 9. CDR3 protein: CASNYRLADTYEQYF. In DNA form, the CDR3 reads TGTGCCAGCAACTACCGACTAGCGGATACCTACGAGCAGTACTTC.

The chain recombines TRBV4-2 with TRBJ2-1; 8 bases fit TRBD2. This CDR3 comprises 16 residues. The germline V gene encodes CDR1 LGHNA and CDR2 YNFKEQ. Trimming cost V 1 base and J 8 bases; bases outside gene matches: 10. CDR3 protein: CASSQAGTSLRDEQFF. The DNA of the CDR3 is TGTGCCAGCAGCCAAGCCGGGACTAGTCTGCGCGATGAGCAGTTCTTC.

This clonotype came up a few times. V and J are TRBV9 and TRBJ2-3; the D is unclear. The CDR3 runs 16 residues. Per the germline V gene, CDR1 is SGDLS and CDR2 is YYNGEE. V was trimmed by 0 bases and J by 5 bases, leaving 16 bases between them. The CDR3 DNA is TGTGCCAGCAGCGTAGGTCTTAACCCATTGGGAGATACGCAGTATTTT. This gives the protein CASSVGLNPLGDTQYF.